The T cell receptor beta chain described here comes from a study of blood T cell repertoires in COVID-19. Turning to the study itself: There were acute and convalescent COVID-19 samples, and they came from the United States, Italy and Spain. Sources were T cells, B-cell-depleted T cells, or PBMCs; the material itself was cDNA or gDNA.

In the original workflow: Amplification with reference gene primers provided the estimates of nucleated cell counts. Assay used: immunoSEQ multiplex PCR; TCRdb lists only in-frame clones, some missing. V, J and clone size were drawn from that table, and D and trimming were deduced from the DNA. The sample has a few hundred thousand clones; around 90% are singletons. Per the germline V gene, CDR1 is LGHDT and CDR2 is YNNKEL (reference sequence). V was pared by 2 bases and J by 7 bases, with 5 bases between. The CDR3 extends over 11 amino acids. A remark on this clone: The same CDR3 is also encoded by other DNA sequences in this sample.

This sequence originates from a man aged 50 to 60 with acute or convalescent COVID-19. The V call is TRBV3-1 (or the pseudogene TRBV3-2), the J call TRBJ2-5; a possible D gene is TRBD1 (5 bases). Sequencing was done on a sample of peripheral blood. The CDR3 sequence: CASSQRGTQYF. The CDR3 DNA follows: TGTGCCAGCAGCCAAAGGGGGACCCAGTACTTC.